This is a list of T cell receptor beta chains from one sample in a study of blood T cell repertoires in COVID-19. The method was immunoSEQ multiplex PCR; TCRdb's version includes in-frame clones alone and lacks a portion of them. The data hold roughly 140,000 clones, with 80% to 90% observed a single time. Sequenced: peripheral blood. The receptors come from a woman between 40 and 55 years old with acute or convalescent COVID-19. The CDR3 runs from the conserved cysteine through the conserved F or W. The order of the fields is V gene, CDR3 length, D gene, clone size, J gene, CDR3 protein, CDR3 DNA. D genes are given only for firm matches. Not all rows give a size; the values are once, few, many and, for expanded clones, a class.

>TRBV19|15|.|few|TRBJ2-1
CASRIGGTPTGEQFF
TGTGCCAGTAGAATAGGCGGGACTCCTACGGGGGAGCAGTTCTTC
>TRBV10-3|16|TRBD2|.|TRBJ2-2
CAISRGLAGDAGELFF
TGTGCCATCAGCCGGGGACTAGCGGGAGACGCCGGGGAGCTGTTTTTT
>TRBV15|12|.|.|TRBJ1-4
CATSRTGEKLFF
TGTGCCACCAGCAGGACGGGGGAAAAACTGTTTTTT
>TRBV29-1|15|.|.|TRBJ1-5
CSVQEQGVGNQPQHF
TGCAGCGTTCAAGAACAGGGCGTGGGCAATCAGCCCCAGCATTTT
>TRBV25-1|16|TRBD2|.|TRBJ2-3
CASSDRERGWTDTQYF
TGTGCCAGCAGTGATCGGGAGCGGGGGTGGACAGATACGCAGTATTTT
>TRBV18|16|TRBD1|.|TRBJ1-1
CASSPQTGTVNTEAFF
TGTGCCAGCTCACCTCAAACCGGGACAGTGAACACTGAAGCTTTCTTT
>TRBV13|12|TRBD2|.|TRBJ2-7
CASTHRGGEQYF
TGTGCCAGCACCCACCGGGGAGGGGAGCAGTACTTC
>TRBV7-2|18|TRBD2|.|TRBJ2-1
CASSLIGMGDYPIDEQFF
TGTGCCAGCAGCTTAATTGGTATGGGGGACTACCCCATAGATGAGCAGTTCTTC
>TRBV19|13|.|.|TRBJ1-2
CASSTQGSGGYTF
TGTGCCAGTAGCACGCAGGGGAGCGGCGGCTACACCTTC
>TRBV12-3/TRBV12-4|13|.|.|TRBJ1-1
CASSLVGLTEAFF
TGTGCCAGCAGTTTAGTGGGGCTAACTGAAGCTTTCTTT
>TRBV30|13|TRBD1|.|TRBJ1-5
CAWSGGGRQPQHF
TGTGCCTGGAGTGGAGGGGGCAGACAGCCCCAGCATTTT
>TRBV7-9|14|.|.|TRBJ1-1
CASSLVRDNPEAFF
TGTGCCAGCAGCTTAGTTCGGGACAACCCTGAAGCTTTCTTT